These 7 T cell receptor beta chains share one sample of origin, sequenced in a study of CD4 T cells in relation to SARS-CoV-2 and coronaviruses. This table comes from immunoSEQ multiplex PCR, and its TCRdb copy is limited to in-frame clones, with some not included. The sample includes about 40,000 clones, approximately 81% of them seen just once. Their antigens are not known. Sequenced input: naive CD4+ T cells from PBMCs, cultured in vitro. Subset noted: naive CD4+ T cells isolated by negative enrichment. These receptors originate from an adult with COVID-19.

This chain uses TRBV3-1 (or the pseudogene TRBV3-2) with TRBJ2-7, with 8 positions matching TRBD2. The CDR3 length is 14 residues. With 3 bases clipped from V and 2 bases from J, the junction kept 3 bases outside the gene matches. The germline CDR1 and CDR2 sequences are LGHDT and YNNKEL (reference sequence). The CDR3 sequence: CASSHREGPYEQYF. The DNA for the CDR3 is TGTGCCAGCAGCCACCGGGAGGGCCCCTACGAGCAGTACTTC.

This sequence joins TRBV3-1 (or the pseudogene TRBV3-2) and TRBJ1-4, with D unresolved. V lost 8 bases and J 5 bases, leaving 9 bases between the germline ends. The CDR3 length is 12 residues. Germline values: CDR1 LGHDT, CDR2 YNNKEL (reference sequence). Here the CDR3 reads CASAPGNEKLFF. The CDR3 nucleotides are TGTGCCAGCGCGCCAGGAAATGAAAAACTGTTTTTT.

The CDR3, as DNA: TGCGCCAGCAGCCAAGCCCCGCCGACTAGCGGGAGAGCGATTTCCTACAATGAGCAGTTCTTC. It encodes CASSQAPPTSGRAISYNEQFF. The rearrangement uses TRBV4-1 and TRBJ2-1; 12 nucleotides match TRBD2. The CDR3 is 21 residues long. Germline assignment: CDR1 MGHRA and CDR2 YSYEKL. The J segment lost 1 base and the V segment lost 1 base, leaving 14 bases of the junction unmatched.

This chain links TRBV7-6 with TRBJ1-5; weak D call: TRBD1 (6 bases). This CDR3 region has 14 residues. Germline V gene data show CDR1 as SGHVS and CDR2 as FNYEAQ. V lost 5 bases and J 6 bases, leaving 14 bases between the germline ends. The CDR3 sequence: CASSRGQSPQPQHF. The CDR3 region has the DNA TGTGCCAGCAGCCGGGGACAAAGCCCTCAGCCCCAGCATTTT.

The rearrangement joins TRBV24-1 to TRBJ1-2; D gene uncertain. V gave up 0 bases and J gave up 0 bases, with 4 bases separating them. This CDR3 spans 14 amino acids. Germline-derived CDR1 and CDR2 are KGHDR and SFDVKD. CDR3 coding DNA: TGTGCCACCAGTGATTTGCGGGCTAACTATGGCTACACCTTC. It codes for CATSDLRANYGYTF.

This clone was observed a handful of times. The V gene is TRBV14, the J gene TRBJ1-1, with no clear D. Germline V lookup: CDR1 SGHDN, CDR2 FVKESK. The CDR3 has 17 amino acids. V lost 1 base and J lost 0, with 15 bases in between. CDR3 region: CASSQGVGLELNTEAFF. The CDR3 nucleotides read TGTGCCAGCAGCCAAGGGGTAGGTCTCGAGTTGAACACTGAAGCTTTCTTT.

This clone was detected a few times. The CDR3 DNA is TGTGCCAGCAGCTCGGGACTAGCGGGAGGGAGGAACACCGGGGAGCTGTTTTTT. Encoded protein: CASSSGLAGGRNTGELFF. The chain couples TRBV12-1 to TRBJ2-2; the DNA was not compared with TRBD2, the D call given in the table. TRBV12-1 is a known pseudogene. The CDR3 has 18 residues.